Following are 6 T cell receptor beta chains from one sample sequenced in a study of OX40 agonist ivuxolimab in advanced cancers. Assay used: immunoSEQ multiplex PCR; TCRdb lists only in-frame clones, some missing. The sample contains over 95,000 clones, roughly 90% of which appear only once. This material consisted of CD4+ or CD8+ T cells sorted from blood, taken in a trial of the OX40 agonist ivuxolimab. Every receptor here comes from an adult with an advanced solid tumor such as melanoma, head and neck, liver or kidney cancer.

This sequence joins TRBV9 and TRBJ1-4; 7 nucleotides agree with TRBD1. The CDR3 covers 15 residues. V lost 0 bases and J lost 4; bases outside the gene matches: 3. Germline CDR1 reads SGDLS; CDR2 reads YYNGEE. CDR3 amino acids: CASSVGGQNNEKLFF. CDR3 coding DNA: TGTGCCAGCAGCGTAGGGGGACAGAATAATGAAAAACTGTTTTTT.

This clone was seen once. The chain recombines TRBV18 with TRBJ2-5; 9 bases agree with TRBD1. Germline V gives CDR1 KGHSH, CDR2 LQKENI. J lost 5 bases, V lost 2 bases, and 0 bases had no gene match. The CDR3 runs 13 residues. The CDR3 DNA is TGTGCCAGCTCACCAGGGACAGGGGAGACCCAGTACTTC. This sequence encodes CASSPGTGETQYF. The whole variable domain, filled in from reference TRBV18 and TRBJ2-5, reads NAGVMQNPRHLVRRRGQEARLRCSPMKGHSHVYWYRQLPEEGLKFMVYLQKENIIDESGMPKERFSAEFPKEGPSILRIQQVVRGDSAAYFCASSPGTGETQYFGPGTRLLVL.

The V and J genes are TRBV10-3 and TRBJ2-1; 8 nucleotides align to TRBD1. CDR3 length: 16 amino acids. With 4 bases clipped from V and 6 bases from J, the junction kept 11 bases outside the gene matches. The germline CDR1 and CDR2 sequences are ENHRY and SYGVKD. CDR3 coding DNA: TGTGCCATCAGTGCCCATCCGACAGGGGTGGGCAATGAGCAGTTCTTC. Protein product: CAISAHPTGVGNEQFF.

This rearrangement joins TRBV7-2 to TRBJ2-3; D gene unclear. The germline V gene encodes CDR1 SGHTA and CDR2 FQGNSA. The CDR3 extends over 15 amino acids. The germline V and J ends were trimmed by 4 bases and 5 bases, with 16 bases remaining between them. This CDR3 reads CASSSARLAGDTQYF. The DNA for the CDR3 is TGTGCCAGCAGCTCGGCCCGATTAGCAGGAGATACGCAGTATTTT. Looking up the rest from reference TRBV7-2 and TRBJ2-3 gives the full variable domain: GAGVSQSPSNKVTEKGKDVELRCDPISGHTALYWYRQSLGQGLEFLIYFQGNSAPDKSGLPSDRFSAERTGGSVSTLTIQRTQQEDSAVYLCASSSARLAGDTQYFGPGTRLTVL.

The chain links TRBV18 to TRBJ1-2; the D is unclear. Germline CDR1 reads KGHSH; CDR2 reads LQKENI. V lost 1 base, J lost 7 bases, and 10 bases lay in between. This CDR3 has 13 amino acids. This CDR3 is CASSPLGGSGYTF. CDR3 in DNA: TGTGCCAGCTCACCACTGGGTGGAAGTGGCTACACCTTC.

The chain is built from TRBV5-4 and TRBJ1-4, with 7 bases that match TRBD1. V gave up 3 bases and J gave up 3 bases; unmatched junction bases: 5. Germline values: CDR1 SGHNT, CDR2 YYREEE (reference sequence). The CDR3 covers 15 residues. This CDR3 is CASSSRQGSNEKLFF. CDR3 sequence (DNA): TGTGCCAGCAGCTCCCGACAGGGATCTAATGAAAAACTGTTTTTT.